The sequence of this T cell receptor (beta chain) was determined in a study of shared clonotypes between healthy human individuals. Germline V CDR1 and CDR2: MDHEN, SYDVKM. This CDR3 contains 16 residues. The germline V and J ends were trimmed by 4 bases and 5 bases, with 17 bases remaining between them. Comment on this clone: Its antigen is undetermined.

Recent acute infections and vaccinations were absent in the healthy HIV-negative adult donors. Only in-frame clones appear in the TCRdb table, and some are missing; sequencing was by immunoSEQ multiplex PCR. The table lists some 1,400,000 clones, roughly 96% of them singletons. Study results and caveats: Naive subsets usually exceeded memory subsets in estimated richness. An effect of sequencing depth on clonotype sharing among donors was expected.

V gene TRBV28 combines with J gene TRBJ1-4, with unresolved D. The sequence came from a man in his thirties or forties in good health. The sequenced material came from naive CD4+ T cells sorted from blood. Subset here: CD45RA+ positively selected. The CDR3 sequence is CASSSRAVPWNEKLFF. In DNA, the CDR3 is TGTGCCAGCAGTTCACGGGCCGTACCGTGGAATGAAAAACTGTTTTTT.